This is a list of T cell receptor beta chains from one sample in a study of blood T cell repertoires in COVID-19. Clones were sequenced by immunoSEQ multiplex PCR, and TCRdb holds only the in-frame ones, with some missing. The sample has around 230,000 clones; 70% to 85% are singletons. Sequences were obtained from peripheral blood. Receptor source: a man in his forties who had recovered from COVID-19. The CDR3 runs from the conserved cysteine through the conserved F or W. The D gene is left open where the match is weak. Not all rows give a size; the values are once, few, many and, for expanded clones, a class.

>.|.|TRBJ2-7|TRBV12-3/TRBV12-4
CASRPGHYEQYF
TGTGCCAGCAGGCCGGGACACTACGAGCAGTACTTC
>.|.|TRBJ2-3|TRBV6-5
CASREQGTDTQYF
TGTGCCAGCCGAGAACAGGGCACAGATACGCAGTATTTT
>.|.|TRBJ2-5|TRBV29-1
CSVEGYRSQETQYF
TGCAGCGTTGAGGGGTACAGGAGCCAAGAGACCCAGTACTTC
>.|TRBD2|TRBJ2-3|TRBV13
CASSATGLAGRDTQYF
TGTGCCAGCAGCGCCACGGGACTAGCGGGACGGGATACGCAGTATTTT
>.|.|TRBJ2-7|TRBV30
CAWSGIGGGYEQYF
TGTGCCTGGAGTGGTATAGGGGGGGGCTACGAGCAGTACTTC
>few|TRBD1|TRBJ1-6|TRBV19
CASRRRTGMDSPLHF
TGTGCCAGTAGACGACGGACAGGGATGGATTCACCCCTCCACTTT
>.|.|TRBJ1-1|TRBV6-5
CASRFPGAANTEAFF
TGTGCCAGCAGGTTCCCAGGGGCTGCGAACACTGAAGCTTTCTTT
>.|TRBD1|TRBJ2-7|TRBV18
CASSPQPGGYEQYF
TGTGCCAGCTCACCACAGCCAGGGGGCTACGAGCAGTACTTC
>.|TRBD1|TRBJ2-3|TRBV19
CASSIGGGGDTQYF
TGTGCCAGTAGTATAGGAGGGGGCGGGGATACGCAGTATTTT
>.|TRBD2|TRBJ2-7|TRBV6-5
CASSYASSGYEQYF
TGTGCCAGCAGTTACGCGTCTAGCGGCTACGAGCAGTACTTC
>once|.|TRBJ1-2|TRBV21-1
CASSKVSRREGTRPNYGYTF
TGTGCCAGCAGCAAAGTATCCAGGAGGGAAGGAACGCGGCCTAACTATGGCTACACCTTC
>few|TRBD1|TRBJ1-1|TRBV5-1
CASSFTGGASAEAFF
TGCGCCAGCAGCTTTACAGGGGGCGCTTCCGCTGAAGCTTTCTTT
>.|TRBD2|TRBJ2-3|TRBV6-2/TRBV6-3
CASSHPGQGTSGATDTQYF
TGTGCCAGCAGTCATCCGGGACAGGGGACTAGCGGGGCCACAGATACGCAGTATTTT
>.|TRBD2|TRBJ2-3|TRBV6-4
CASSRTSESTDTQYF
TGTGCCAGCAGTCGGACTAGCGAGAGCACAGATACGCAGTATTTT
>.|TRBD2|TRBJ2-3|TRBV6-5
CASRAGGSDTQYF
TGTGCCAGCAGGGCGGGAGGATCGGATACGCAGTATTTT
>.|TRBD1|TRBJ1-2|TRBV2
CASRPSGTGFSGGYTF
TGTGCCAGCAGGCCCTCCGGGACAGGCTTCTCGGGGGGCTACACCTTC
>.|.|TRBJ1-2|TRBV6-5
CASSTNAGYGYTF
TGTGCCAGCAGTACGAATGCGGGGTATGGCTACACCTTC
>.|.|TRBJ2-3|TRBV3-1/TRBV3-2
CASSPRDGADTQYF
TGTGCCAGCAGCCCCAGGGATGGGGCCGATACGCAGTATTTT
>.|.|TRBJ1-1|TRBV11-2
CASSLQPSSRGAFF
TGTGCCAGCAGCTTACAGCCCAGCAGCAGGGGAGCTTTCTTT
>.|TRBD1|TRBJ1-2|TRBV2
CASHPGGYGYTF
TGTGCCAGCCATCCAGGGGGCTATGGCTACACCTTC
>.|.|TRBJ2-2|TRBV5-4
CASSTRNTGELFF
TGTGCCAGCAGCACGCGGAACACCGGGGAGCTGTTTTTT
>few|.|TRBJ2-2|TRBV3-1/TRBV3-2
CASRLQVAGELFF
TGTGCCAGCAGGTTACAGGTGGCCGGGGAGCTGTTTTTT
>.|TRBD1|TRBJ1-6|TRBV27
CASSHRSDRGRTSPLHF
TGTGCCAGCAGTCACCGATCGGACAGGGGGCGTACTTCACCCCTCCACTTT
>.|.|TRBJ1-6|TRBV30
CAWTGIRSGSPLHF
TGTGCCTGGACAGGGATTAGGTCTGGGTCACCCCTCCACTTT
>.|TRBD2|TRBJ2-1|TRBV27
CASSFWASGESYNEQFF
TGTGCCAGCAGTTTCTGGGCTAGCGGGGAGTCCTACAATGAGCAGTTCTTC
>.|TRBD2|TRBJ2-1|TRBV10-3
CAISESASGLRDEQFF
TGTGCCATCAGTGAGTCGGCTAGCGGGCTACGGGATGAGCAGTTCTTC
>once|.|TRBJ1-1|TRBV11-2
CASSLVPGQLVEAFF
TGTGCCAGCAGCTTAGTCCCTGGGCAGCTGGTTGAAGCTTTCTTT
>.|.|TRBJ2-2|TRBV30
CAWRPPPGHPTGELFF
TGTGCCTGGAGACCGCCCCCGGGACACCCGACCGGGGAGCTGTTTTTT
>.|TRBD2|TRBJ2-1|TRBV19
CASSTGLGLAGWGYNEQFF
TGTGCCAGTAGTACGGGCCTGGGACTAGCGGGGTGGGGTTACAATGAGCAGTTCTTC
>.|.|TRBJ1-1|TRBV7-2
CASSYRYRGRDTEAFF
TGTGCCAGCAGCTATCGGTATAGAGGGAGGGACACTGAAGCTTTCTTT
>.|.|TRBJ1-1|TRBV5-1
CASSLVGGDTEAFF
TGCGCCAGCAGCTTGGTTGGGGGGGACACTGAAGCTTTCTTT
>.|.|TRBJ2-6|TRBV10-3
CALGRGTGQNSGANVLTF
TGTGCTCTCGGAAGAGGAACAGGCCAAAACTCTGGGGCCAACGTCCTGACTTTC
>.|TRBD1|TRBJ1-2|TRBV9
CASSASGTDANYGYTF
TGTGCCAGCAGCGCTTCCGGGACAGATGCTAACTATGGCTACACCTTC
>.|TRBD1|TRBJ2-1|TRBV5-4
CASSLRQGAGNEQFF
TGTGCCAGCAGCCTGAGACAGGGGGCGGGGAATGAGCAGTTCTTC
>.|TRBD2|TRBJ2-4|TRBV4-1
CASSPWGTRGDIQYF
TGCGCCAGCAGCCCCTGGGGGACTAGAGGCGACATTCAGTACTTC
>.|TRBD1|TRBJ2-5|TRBV5-1
CASSLGQGGQTQYF
TGCGCCAGCAGCTTGGGACAGGGTGGACAGACCCAGTACTTC
>.|.|TRBJ2-3|TRBV7-2
CASSLAWDTQYF
TGTGCCAGCAGCTTGGCATGGGATACGCAGTATTTT
>.|.|TRBJ2-1|TRBV5-1
CASSLGHTTIGRLVISNEQFF
TGCGCCAGCAGCTTGGGGCATACTACCATCGGTCGTTTAGTAATCAGCAATGAGCAGTTCTTC
>once|.|TRBJ1-2|TRBV2
CASSEAARAQEVNGYTF
TGTGCCAGCAGTGAAGCGGCCAGAGCGCAGGAGGTAAATGGCTACACCTTC
>.|TRBD2|TRBJ2-1|TRBV2
CASRGGLAGDEQFF
TGTGCCAGCAGGGGGGGACTAGCGGGAGATGAGCAGTTCTTC
>.|TRBD2|TRBJ2-1|TRBV3-1/TRBV3-2
CASSPPRGEGSYNEQFF
TGTGCCAGCAGCCCTCCACGGGGGGAGGGCTCCTACAATGAGCAGTTCTTC
>.|TRBD1|TRBJ2-5|TRBV11-3
CASSFEGQGQETQYF
TGTGCCAGCAGCTTCGAGGGACAGGGCCAAGAGACCCAGTACTTC
>.|TRBD1|TRBJ1-6|TRBV19
CASSIRPGTASMSPLHF
TGTGCCAGTAGTATACGGCCCGGGACAGCGTCGATGTCACCCCTCCACTTT
>.|.|TRBJ1-2|TRBV7-2
CASSLDSGAGALSNYGYTF
TGTGCCAGCAGCTTAGATTCTGGGGCAGGGGCCCTTTCTAACTATGGCTACACCTTC
>.|TRBD1|TRBJ2-5|TRBV5-8
CASSFDRGQQTQYF
TGTGCCAGCAGCTTCGACAGGGGGCAGCAGACCCAGTACTTC
>.|TRBD2|TRBJ2-3|TRBV19
CASRPSTTAGYTDTQYF
TGTGCCAGTAGACCCTCAACGACAGCGGGGTACACAGATACGCAGTATTTT
>few|TRBD1|TRBJ2-7|TRBV27
CASSGQDPLSLYEQYF
TGTGCCAGCAGCGGACAGGACCCCTTATCCCTCTACGAGCAGTACTTC
>.|.|TRBJ2-3|TRBV6-5
CASSYSSVADTQYF
TGTGCCAGCAGTTACTCGTCAGTGGCAGATACGCAGTATTTT
>once|.|TRBJ2-7|TRBV6-8
CASEGYEQYF
TGTGCCAGCGAGGGATACGAGCAGTACTTC
>.|.|TRBJ2-2|TRBV27
CASSLFIGGGAYTGELFF
TGTGCCAGCAGTTTGTTCATCGGAGGGGGCGCGTACACCGGGGAGCTGTTTTTT
>few|TRBD1|TRBJ1-5|TRBV4-1
CASSQDPTGYQPQHF
TGCGCCAGCAGCCAAGACCCGACAGGGTATCAGCCCCAGCATTTT
>few|.|TRBJ2-3|TRBV24-1
CATSDSVGAGDTQYF
TGTGCCACCAGTGATTCGGTGGGGGCGGGAGATACGCAGTATTTT
>once|.|TRBJ1-3|TRBV4-1
CASSQERGAGNTIYF
TGCGCCAGCAGCCAAGAGCGGGGGGCTGGAAACACCATATATTTT
>.|TRBD1|TRBJ2-7|TRBV11-2
CASSTGQGFSYEQYF
TGTGCCAGCAGCACCGGACAGGGTTTCTCCTACGAGCAGTACTTC
>.|TRBD1|TRBJ1-2|TRBV6-5
CASSYGGQGNYGYTF
TGTGCCAGCAGTTACGGAGGACAGGGGAACTATGGCTACACCTTC
>.|TRBD1|TRBJ1-2|TRBV19
CASSIFGTGGAGYGYTF
TGTGCCAGTAGTATCTTCGGGACAGGGGGCGCTGGGTATGGCTACACCTTC
>.|TRBD1|TRBJ1-4|TRBV5-8
CASSFFRGQFTNEKLFF
TGTGCCAGCAGCTTTTTCAGGGGGCAGTTTACTAATGAAAAACTGTTTTTT